The 7 T cell receptor beta chains presented below share a single source sample, sequenced in a study of human T cells and chemical hapten exposure (dated by TCRdb to the early 2020s). The sample's time point, from its label and the paper: pre-sensitization, week 0. Explained via the paper, the treatment or condition label denotes: therapeutic diphenylcyclopropenone sensitization with weekly scalp DPC. Receptors were amplified or captured by RACE. Sequencing was carried out with a NextSeq 500. TCRdb reworked the public reads: Q25 trimming with fastp, MiXCR clone assembly, productive beta chains retained. Each entry merges the rows of one CDR3 protein and shows their most common DNA and genes. In this sample the table shows more than 250,000 distinct CDR3 sequences, about 9% of which occur a single time. The ten largest clones capture roughly 2.5% of the sample. The sequencing used whole blood, collected in connection with sensitization to the hapten diphenylcyclopropenone (DPC). The receptors were gathered from a woman aged 40 to 55 with alopecia areata. Some clones in this sample may be carry-over from other donors' samples.

This clonotype has more than one count but fewer than ten. The CDR3, as DNA: TGTGCCAGCAGTGGGGGGTGGAGGGAAGCACTGTTTTTT. Translated: CASSGGWREALFF. The chain recombines TRBV28 with TRBJ1-4; D perhaps matches TRBD1 (5 bases). The germline CDR1 and CDR2 sequences are MDHEN and SYDVKM. This CDR3 spans 13 amino acids. Trimming stripped 5 bases from V and 13 bases from J, with 17 bases between. The full variable domain, completed using reference TRBV28 and TRBJ1-4, is DVKVTQSSRYLVKRTGEKVFLECVQDMDHENMFWYRQDPGLGLRLIYFSYDVKMKEKGDIPEGYSVSREKKERFSLILESASTNQTSMYLCASSGGWREALFFGSGTQLSVL.

V gene TRBV20-1 combines with J gene TRBJ2-1; TRBD2 matches at 8 bases. CDR1 is DFQATT, CDR2 SNEGSKA, per germline (reference sequence). There are 17 residues in the CDR3. The V segment lost 0 bases and the J segment 8 bases; nucleotides outside the gene matches: 15. The CDR3 here is CSARDRGSGKGYHEQFF. CDR3 in DNA: TGCAGTGCTAGAGATCGCGGTAGCGGGAAAGGGTACCATGAGCAGTTCTTC.

A few counts support this clonotype. The chain carries TRBV4-3 and TRBJ2-7; a possible D gene is TRBD2 (5 bases). From germline, CDR1 is LGHNA and CDR2 YSLEER. The CDR3 totals 15 residues. Trimming stripped 0 bases from V and 3 bases from J, with 12 bases between. The chain's CDR3 is CASSQDPGVIYEQYF. In nucleotides, the CDR3 is TGCGCCAGCAGCCAAGACCCCGGGGTAATCTACGAGCAGTACTTC.

The table lists this clonotype with a few counts. The rearrangement links TRBV20-1 to TRBJ2-5, with 12 bases matching TRBD2. This CDR3 region has 13 residues. From germline, CDR1 is DFQATT and CDR2 SNEGSKA (reference sequence). V was clipped by 6 bases and J by 5 bases; unmatched bases: 4. The CDR3 region has the DNA TGCAGTGCAAAACTAGCGGGAGGTGAGACCCAGTACTTC. Amino acids: CSAKLAGGETQYF.

This clonotype was seen ten or more times. V usage is TRBV10-3 and J usage is TRBJ2-1, with D unclear. In germline, CDR1 is ENHRY, CDR2 SYGVKD. V lost 5 bases to trimming and J lost 5 bases, with 13 bases between them. The CDR3 covers 14 residues. The CDR3 DNA reads as TGTGCCATCAGTTTCGAGTGGGCCAACAATGAGCAGTTCTTC. Translation: CAISFEWANNEQFF.

This clonotype was observed at least ten times. The chain uses TRBV14 and TRBJ1-1; a weak D match, TRBD1 (6 bases). This CDR3 spans 18 amino acids. From germline, CDR1 is SGHDN and CDR2 FVKESK. Trimming pared 4 bases from V and 2 bases from J, leaving 23 bases between. CDR3 sequence (DNA): TGTGCCAGCAGCCCCCCGGATATTTTTGGGACAAGCAACACTGAAGCTTTCTTT. Encoded protein: CASSPPDIFGTSNTEAFF. The entire variable domain, with the rest obtained from reference TRBV14 and TRBJ1-1, is as follows: EAGVTQFPSHSVIEKGQTVTLRCDPISGHDNLYWYRRVMGKEIKFLLHFVKESKQDESGMPNNRFLAERTGGTYSTLKVQPAELEDSGVYFCASSPPDIFGTSNTEAFFGQGTRLTVV.

CDR3 sequence (DNA): TGTGCCAGCAGCTTACCTTCAATCCACGAGCAGTACTTC. It is translated as CASSLPSIHEQYF. J is TRBJ2-7 and V is TRBV7-2; D is unresolved. The CDR3 contains 13 residues. Germline loops: CDR1 SGHTA, CDR2 FQGNSA. V was cut by 2 bases and J by 5 bases, with 10 bases left in between. The whole variable domain, remainder taken from reference TRBV7-2 and TRBJ2-7, is GAGVSQSPSNKVTEKGKDVELRCDPISGHTALYWYRQSLGQGLEFLIYFQGNSAPDKSGLPSDRFSAERTGGSVSTLTIQRTQQEDSAVYLCASSLPSIHEQYFGPGTRLTVT.